One sample yielded the 18 T cell receptor beta chains listed below, sequenced in a study of spatial heterogeneity in lung cancer. General study results and limits: Within tumors, counts of expanded alpha and beta TCRs tracked tumor mutation counts.

Via MiXCR, TCRdb re-called the 5' RACE reads, giving one row per CDR3 protein. The table includes over 10,000 distinct CDR3 sequences, around 5% detected once. The antigens of these receptors remain unknown. As to time point: sample taken at primary tumor resection. The source material was lung tumor tissue, sampled at surgery. The receptor source for this set is a male donor with early-stage non-small cell lung cancer.

This clonotype has a count of ten or more. The chain has TRBV12-3 or TRBV12-4 and TRBJ1-2; D may be TRBD1 (5 bases). This CDR3 region has 13 residues. With 6 bases removed from V and 3 bases from J, the gap between germline ends came to 11 bases. In nucleotides, the CDR3 is TGTGCCAGCAGGAGCACGGGGGACTATGGCTACACCTTC. Translated, it gives CASRSTGDYGYTF.

This rearrangement joins TRBV3-1 to TRBJ1-6; D remains unclear. CDR1 LGHDT and CDR2 YNNKEL come from the germline V gene (reference sequence). The CDR3 runs to 15 residues. Trimming shortened V by 2 bases and J by 3 bases, and 8 bases separated the two germline ends. CDR3 residues: CASSQSGGYNSPLHF. CDR3 sequence (DNA): TGTGCCAGCAGCCAATCGGGTGGCTATAATTCACCCCTCCACTTT. The full variable domain, completed using reference TRBV3-1 and TRBJ1-6, is DTAVSQTPKYLVTQMGNDKSIKCEQNLGHDTMYWYKQDSKKFLKIMFSYNNKELIINETVPNRFSPKSPDKAHLNLHINSLELGDSAVYFCASSQSGGYNSPLHFGNGTRLTVT.

By share of the sample, this clonotype is medium-sized. The V and J genes are TRBV20-1 and TRBJ1-6, with TRBD1 matching 7 bases. V shed 0 bases and J 8 bases; nucleotides not matched to a gene: 13. The CDR3 length is 17 residues. In germline, CDR1 is DFQATT, CDR2 SNEGSKA (reference sequence). This CDR3 is CSARDLTAGGLDSPLHF. CDR3 DNA sequence: TGCAGTGCTAGAGATCTGACGGCAGGGGGTTTGGATTCACCCCTCCACTTT.

This clonotype was observed many times. This chain links TRBV19 with TRBJ1-1; a possible D gene is TRBD1 (5 bases). The CDR3 has 14 amino acids. The V end was cut by 4 bases, the J end by 0 bases, with 9 bases between. Germline CDR1 and CDR2: LNHDA and SQIVND (reference sequence). The CDR3: CASSTKGLNTEAFF. In DNA, the CDR3 is TGTGCCAGTAGTACGAAGGGGTTGAACACTGAAGCTTTCTTT.

This clonotype occurred many times. At one boundary the junction diverges from the germline segment, which might be a read error. The chain carries TRBV20-1 and TRBJ2-1; D remains ambiguous. Germline V gene lookup returns CDR1 DFQATT and CDR2 SNEGSKA (reference sequence). This CDR3 contains 10 residues. Written as DNA, the CDR3 is TGCAGTGCTGAATGGAATGGGCAGTTCTTC. As protein: CSAEWNGQFF.

There are many counts of this clonotype. The chain employs TRBV29-1 and TRBJ2-5; 13 bases align to TRBD2. Germline V lookup: CDR1 SQVTM, CDR2 ANQGSEA. V was pared by 6 bases and J by 0 bases, with 10 bases of the junction left unmatched. This CDR3 region has 17 residues. The CDR3 sequence is CSVQGLAGVKYQETQYF. For the CDR3, the DNA is TGCAGCGTCCAAGGACTAGCGGGGGTAAAGTACCAAGAGACCCAGTACTTC.

This clonotype was found many times. The V call is TRBV29-1, the J call TRBJ1-1, with D hard to call. The CDR3 extends over 13 amino acids. V lost 6 bases to trimming and J lost 4 bases, with 15 bases between them. Looked up from germline, CDR1 is SQVTM and CDR2 is ANQGSEA. This CDR3 is CSVYRPPGTEAFF. The CDR3 region has the DNA TGCAGCGTCTATAGACCCCCAGGCACTGAAGCTTTCTTT.

This clonotype has ten or more counts. This chain uses TRBV4-2 with TRBJ1-2, with D unresolved. In germline, CDR1 is LGHNA, CDR2 YNFKEQ. V was clipped by 1 base and J by 4 bases, with 10 bases between them. The length of the CDR3 is 14 residues. The CDR3 DNA is TGTGCCAGCAGCCAAGTGACAAACGCCTATGGCTACACCTTC. It specifies CASSQVTNAYGYTF.

This chain connects TRBV7-2 to TRBJ2-3; 7 bases agree with TRBD1. The V gene's germline CDR1 is SGHTA and CDR2 FQGNSA. Losses at the gene ends were 3 bases for V and 1 base for J; bases not matched to a gene: 1. The CDR3 consists of 14 residues. CDR3 nucleotide sequence: TGTGCCAGCAGCTTCGGGACAGGCACAGATACGCAGTATTTT. Its protein product is CASSFGTGTDTQYF.

This clonotype was detected many times. This chain joins TRBV6-5 and TRBJ1-4; TRBD1 matches 8 bases. CDR1 MNHEY and CDR2 SVGAGI come from the germline V gene. With V trimmed by 6 bases and J by 9 bases, 9 bases remained unmatched. There are 14 residues in the CDR3. For the CDR3, the DNA is TGTGCCAGCAGCACGGGGCAGGGGGCAAAAAAACTGTTTTTT. Protein sequence: CASSTGQGAKKLFF.

This rearrangement joins TRBV19 to TRBJ1-4, with D unresolved. This CDR3 is built from 12 residues. The ends were cut back, 3 bases at V and 5 bases at J, with 4 bases in the middle. Per germline, CDR1 LNHDA and CDR2 SQIVND (reference sequence). CDR3 residues: CASSIGNEKLFF. Written as DNA, the CDR3 is TGTGCCAGTAGTATCGGGAATGAAAAACTGTTTTTT.

This clonotype was recorded many times. The chain combines TRBV18 with TRBJ2-1, with D possibly called TRBD1 or TRBD2 (5 bases each). Trimming stripped 4 bases from V and 2 bases from J, with 9 bases between. Germline-derived CDR1 and CDR2 are KGHSH and LQKENI. CDR3 size: 14 residues. The CDR3 bases are TGTGCCAGCTCACGGGACGGGACCTACAATGAGCAGTTCTTC. It specifies CASSRDGTYNEQFF. Variable domain in full (rest from reference TRBV18 and TRBJ2-1): NAGVMQNPRHLVRRRGQEARLRCSPMKGHSHVYWYRQLPEEGLKFMVYLQKENIIDESGMPKERFSAEFPKEGPSILRIQQVVRGDSAAYFCASSRDGTYNEQFFGPGTRLTVL.

This clonotype was detected ten times or more. V usage is TRBV7-8 and J usage is TRBJ2-5, with 11 bases matching TRBD1. This CDR3 comprises 14 residues. Germline lookup yields CDR1 SGHVS and CDR2 FQNEAQ. With V trimmed by 5 bases and J by 4 bases, 3 bases remained unmatched. Written as DNA, the CDR3 is TGTGCCAGCAGCGTGGGACAGGGGGGAGAGACCCAGTACTTC. Encoded protein: CASSVGQGGETQYF. Based on the CDR3 plus reference TRBV7-8 and TRBJ2-5, the full variable domain is GAGVSQSPRYKVAKRGQDVALRCDPISGHVSLFWYQQALGQGPEFLTYFQNEAQLDKSGLPSDRFFAERPEGSVSTLKIQRTQQEDSAVYLCASSVGQGGETQYFGPGTRLLVL.

Ten or more counts support this clonotype. This chain links TRBV12-3 or TRBV12-4 with TRBJ2-2; D remains ambiguous. The CDR3 totals 13 residues. The ends were cut back, 2 bases at V and 4 bases at J, with 5 bases in the middle. Written as DNA, the CDR3 is TGTGCCAGCAGTTTATGGGGCACCGGGGAGCTGTTTTTT. It yields the protein CASSLWGTGELFF.

This clonotype occurred many times. The chain carries TRBV29-1 and TRBJ1-1; the D is unclear. Germline lookup yields CDR1 SQVTM and CDR2 ANQGSEA. This CDR3 contains 12 residues. V lost 3 bases, J lost 1 base, and 6 bases lay in between. CDR3 sequence: CSVDDGNTEAFF. CDR3 DNA sequence: TGCAGCGTTGACGACGGGAACACTGAAGCTTTCTTT. Filled out from reference TRBV29-1 and TRBJ1-1, the complete variable domain reads SAVISQKPSRDICQRGTSLTIQCQVDSQVTMMFWYRQQPGQSLTLIATANQGSEATYESGFVIDKFPISRPNLTFSTLTVSNMSPEDSSIYLCSVDDGNTEAFFGQGTRLTVV.

This clonotype is a singleton in its sample. The chain couples TRBV4-3 to TRBJ2-7, with 7 bases that match TRBD2. Germline values: CDR1 LGHNA, CDR2 YSLEER. Trimming cost V 0 bases and J 3 bases; bases outside gene matches: 8. The CDR3 contains 16 residues. CDR3 region: CASSQDVASGDYEQYF. The CDR3 bases are TGCGCCAGCAGCCAAGATGTGGCTAGCGGCGACTACGAGCAGTACTTC.

In regard to this clonotype: It may be a read error: a sequence one base away is much more abundant. The chain carries TRBV7-8 and TRBJ2-3, with D perhaps TRBD1 (6 bases). The germline gives CDR1 SGHVS, CDR2 FQNEAQ. The CDR3 is 14 amino acids. As DNA, the CDR3 is TGTGCCAGCAGCTTGGGGGCCAGCACAGATACGCAGTTTTTT. It encodes CASSLGASTDTQFF. The full variable domain, rest sourced from reference TRBV7-8 and TRBJ2-3, is GAGVSQSPRYKVAKRGQDVALRCDPISGHVSLFWYQQALGQGPEFLTYFQNEAQLDKSGLPSDRFFAERPEGSVSTLKIQRTQQEDSAVYLCASSLGASTDTQFFGPGTRLTVL.

In its sample, this clonotype was seen many times. The chain recombines TRBV5-6 with TRBJ2-5; the D call may be TRBD1 or TRBD2 (5 bases each). Trimming pared 5 bases from V and 5 bases from J, leaving 13 bases between. The germline V gene has CDR1 SGHDT and CDR2 YYEEEE. This CDR3 comprises 13 residues. The CDR3 loop is CASRSGSVETQYF. In DNA, the CDR3 is TGTGCCAGCAGGTCAGGGAGTGTGGAGACCCAGTACTTC.